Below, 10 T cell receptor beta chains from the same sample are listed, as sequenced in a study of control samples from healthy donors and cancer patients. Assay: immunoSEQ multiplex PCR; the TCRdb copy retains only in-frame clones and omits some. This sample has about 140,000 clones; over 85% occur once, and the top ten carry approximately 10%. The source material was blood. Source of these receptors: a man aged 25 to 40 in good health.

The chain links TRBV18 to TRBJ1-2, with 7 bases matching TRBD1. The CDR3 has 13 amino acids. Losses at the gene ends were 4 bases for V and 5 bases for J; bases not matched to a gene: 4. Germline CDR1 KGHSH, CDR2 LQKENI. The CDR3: CASSLDRSYGYTF. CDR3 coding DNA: TGTGCCAGCTCACTGGACAGGAGTTATGGCTACACCTTC. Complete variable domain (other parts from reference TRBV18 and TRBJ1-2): NAGVMQNPRHLVRRRGQEARLRCSPMKGHSHVYWYRQLPEEGLKFMVYLQKENIIDESGMPKERFSAEFPKEGPSILRIQQVVRGDSAAYFCASSLDRSYGYTFGSGTRLTVV.

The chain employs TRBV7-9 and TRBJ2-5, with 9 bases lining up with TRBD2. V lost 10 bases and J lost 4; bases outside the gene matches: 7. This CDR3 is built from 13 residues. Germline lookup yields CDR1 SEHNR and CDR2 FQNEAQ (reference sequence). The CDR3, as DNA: TGTGCCAAATCAGCGGGAGGTGGAGAGACCCAGTACTTC. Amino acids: CAKSAGGGETQYF. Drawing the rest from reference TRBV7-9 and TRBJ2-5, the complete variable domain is DTGVSQNPRHKITKRGQNVTFRCDPISEHNRLYWYRQTLGQGPEFLTYFQNEAQLEKSRLLSDRFSAERPKGSFSTLEIQRTEQGDSAMYLCAKSAGGGETQYFGPGTRLLVL.

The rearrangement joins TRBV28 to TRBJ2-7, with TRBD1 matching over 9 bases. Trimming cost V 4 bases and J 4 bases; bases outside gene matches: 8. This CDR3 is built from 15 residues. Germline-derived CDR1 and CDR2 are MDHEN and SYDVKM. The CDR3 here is CASSYRGLSSYEQYF. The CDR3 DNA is TGTGCCAGCAGTTACAGGGGGCTATCATCTTACGAGCAGTACTTC.

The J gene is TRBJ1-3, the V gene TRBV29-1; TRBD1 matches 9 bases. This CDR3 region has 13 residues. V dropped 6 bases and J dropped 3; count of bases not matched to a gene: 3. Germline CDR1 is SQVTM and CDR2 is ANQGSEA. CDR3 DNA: TGCAGCGTGATGGACAGGGGTGGAAACACCATATATTTT. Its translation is CSVMDRGGNTIYF.

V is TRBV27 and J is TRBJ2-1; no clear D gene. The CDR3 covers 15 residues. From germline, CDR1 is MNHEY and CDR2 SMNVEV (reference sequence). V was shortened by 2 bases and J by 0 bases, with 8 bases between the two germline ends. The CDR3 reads CASSLALSSYNEQFF. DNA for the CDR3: TGTGCCAGCAGTTTAGCGTTGAGCTCCTACAATGAGCAGTTCTTC.

The CDR3 protein is CASSIQQGAEAFF. The CDR3 DNA sequence: TGTGCCAGTAGTATACAACAGGGGGCTGAAGCTTTCTTT. The chain combines TRBV19 with TRBJ1-1; 8 positions agree with TRBD1. This CDR3 spans 13 amino acids. Germline V gives CDR1 LNHDA, CDR2 SQIVND (reference sequence). V shed 2 bases and J 6 bases; nucleotides not matched to a gene: 2.

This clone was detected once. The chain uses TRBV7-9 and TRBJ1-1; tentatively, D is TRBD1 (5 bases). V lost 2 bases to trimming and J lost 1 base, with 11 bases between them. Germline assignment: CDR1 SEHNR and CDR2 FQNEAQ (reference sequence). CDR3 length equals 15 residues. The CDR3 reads CASSLIGHTNTEAFF. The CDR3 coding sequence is TGTGCCAGCAGCTTAATAGGACATACGAACACTGAAGCTTTCTTT. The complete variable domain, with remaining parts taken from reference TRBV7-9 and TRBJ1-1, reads DTGVSQNPRHKITKRGQNVTFRCDPISEHNRLYWYRQTLGQGPEFLTYFQNEAQLEKSRLLSDRFSAERPKGSFSTLEIQRTEQGDSAMYLCASSLIGHTNTEAFFGQGTRLTVV.

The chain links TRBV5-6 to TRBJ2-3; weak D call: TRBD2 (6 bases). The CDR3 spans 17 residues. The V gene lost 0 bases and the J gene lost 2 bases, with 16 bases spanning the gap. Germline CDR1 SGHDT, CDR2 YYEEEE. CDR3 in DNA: TGTGCCAGCAGCTTGGTGGCTTTGGGCGGGGCCACAGATACGCAGTATTTT. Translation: CASSLVALGGATDTQYF.

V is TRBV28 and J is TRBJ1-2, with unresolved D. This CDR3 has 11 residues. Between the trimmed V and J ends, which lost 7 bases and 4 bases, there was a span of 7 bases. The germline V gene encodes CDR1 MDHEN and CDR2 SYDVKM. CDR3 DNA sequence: TGTGCCAGCACCGACGGCTATGGCTACACCTTC. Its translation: CASTDGYGYTF.

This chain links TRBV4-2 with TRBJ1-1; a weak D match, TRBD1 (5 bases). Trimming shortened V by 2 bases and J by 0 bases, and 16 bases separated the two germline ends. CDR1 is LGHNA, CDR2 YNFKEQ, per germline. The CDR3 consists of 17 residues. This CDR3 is CASSQSSGILMNTEAFF. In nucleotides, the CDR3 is TGTGCCAGCAGCCAAAGTTCAGGGATCCTGATGAACACTGAAGCTTTCTTT.